This T cell receptor beta chain came from a study of preoperative IRX-2 immunotherapy in early breast cancer. This CDR3 is 15 amino acids long. The germline V gene has CDR1 SGHRS and CDR2 YFSETQ. V lost 0 bases to trimming and J lost 0 bases, with 6 bases between them. Only a few counts were recorded for this clone. Data came from immunoSEQ multiplex PCR; TCRdb stores just in-frame clones and leaves some out. The sample has fewer than 25,000 clones; 80% to 90% are singletons. Treatment specified: preoperative locoregional IRX-2 cytokine immunotherapy. This phase Ib study tested locoregional IRX-2 cytokine immunotherapy given before surgery.

The receptor comes from a human donor with breast cancer. This chain joins TRBV5-1 and TRBJ2-2; D remains ambiguous. Sequenced here: tumor tissue, sampled after IRX-2 immunotherapy. As DNA, the CDR3 is TGCGCCAGCAGCTTGGGGCCACCGAACACCGGGGAGCTGTTTTTT. It specifies CASSLGPPNTGELFF.